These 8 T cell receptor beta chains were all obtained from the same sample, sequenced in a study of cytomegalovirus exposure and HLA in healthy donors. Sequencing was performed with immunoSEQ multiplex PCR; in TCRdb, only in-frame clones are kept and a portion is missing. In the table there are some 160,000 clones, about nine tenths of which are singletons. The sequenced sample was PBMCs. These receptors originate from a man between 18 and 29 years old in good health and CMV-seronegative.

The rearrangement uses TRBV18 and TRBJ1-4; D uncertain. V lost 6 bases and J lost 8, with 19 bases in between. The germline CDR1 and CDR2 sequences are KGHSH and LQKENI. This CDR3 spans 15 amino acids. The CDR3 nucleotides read TGTGCCAGCTCCCCAAAGGCGGGTGGTCCCGAAAAACTGTTTTTT. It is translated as CASSPKAGGPEKLFF.

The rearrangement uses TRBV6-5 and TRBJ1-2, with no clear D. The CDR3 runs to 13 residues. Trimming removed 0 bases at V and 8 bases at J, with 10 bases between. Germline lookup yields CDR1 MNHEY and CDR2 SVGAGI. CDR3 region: CASSYSDKFGYTF. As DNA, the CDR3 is TGTGCCAGCAGTTACTCTGACAAATTCGGCTACACCTTC.

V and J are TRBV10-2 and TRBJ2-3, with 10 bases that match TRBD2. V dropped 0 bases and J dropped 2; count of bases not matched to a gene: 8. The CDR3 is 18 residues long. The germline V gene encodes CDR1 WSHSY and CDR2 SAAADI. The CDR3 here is CASSESAQRGGPTDTQYF. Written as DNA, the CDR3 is TGCGCCAGCAGTGAGTCGGCACAGCGGGGGGGCCCCACAGATACGCAGTATTTT.

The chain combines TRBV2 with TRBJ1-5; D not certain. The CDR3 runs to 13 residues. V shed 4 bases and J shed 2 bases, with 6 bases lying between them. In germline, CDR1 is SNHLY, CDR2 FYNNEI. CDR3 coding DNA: TGTGCCAGCAGTGTTATAGGCAATCAGCCCCAGCATTTT. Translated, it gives CASSVIGNQPQHF. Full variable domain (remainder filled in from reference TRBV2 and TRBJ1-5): EPEVTQTPSHQVTQMGQEVILRCVPISNHLYFYWYRQILGQKVEFLVSFYNNEISEKSEIFDDQFSVERPDGSNFTLKIRSTKLEDSAMYFCASSVIGNQPQHFGDGTRLSIL.

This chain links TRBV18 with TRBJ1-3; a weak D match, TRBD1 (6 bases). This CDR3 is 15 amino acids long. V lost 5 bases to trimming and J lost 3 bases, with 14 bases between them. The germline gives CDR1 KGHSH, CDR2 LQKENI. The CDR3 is CASSATGSVGNTIYF. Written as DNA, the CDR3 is TGTGCCAGCTCAGCTACAGGGTCGGTTGGAAACACCATATATTTT. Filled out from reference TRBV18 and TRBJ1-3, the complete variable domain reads NAGVMQNPRHLVRRRGQEARLRCSPMKGHSHVYWYRQLPEEGLKFMVYLQKENIIDESGMPKERFSAEFPKEGPSILRIQQVVRGDSAAYFCASSATGSVGNTIYFGEGSWLTVV.

Here the CDR3 DNA reads TGTGCCAGTAGTCCCCCCGGGGGGGCGCAAAGGGGTGAAGCTTTCTTT. The encoded protein is CASSPPGGAQRGEAFF. This sequence joins TRBV19 and TRBJ1-1; TRBD1 might be the D (6 bases). V shed 5 bases and J shed 7 bases, with 23 bases lying between them. The CDR3 loop spans 16 amino acids. Looked up from germline, CDR1 is LNHDA and CDR2 is SQIVND (reference sequence).

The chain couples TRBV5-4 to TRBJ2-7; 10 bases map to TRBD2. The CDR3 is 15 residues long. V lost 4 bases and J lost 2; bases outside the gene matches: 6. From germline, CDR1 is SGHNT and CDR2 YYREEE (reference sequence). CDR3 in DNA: TGTGCCAGCAGCCCCCGGACTAGCGGTGCCTACGAGCAGTACTTC. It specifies CASSPRTSGAYEQYF.

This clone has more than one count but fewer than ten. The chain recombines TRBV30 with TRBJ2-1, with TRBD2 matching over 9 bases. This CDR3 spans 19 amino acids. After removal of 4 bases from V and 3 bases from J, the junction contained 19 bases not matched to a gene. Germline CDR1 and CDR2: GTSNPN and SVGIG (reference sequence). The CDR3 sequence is CAWIGAGGSAWRVYNEQFF. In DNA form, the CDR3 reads TGTGCCTGGATCGGAGCGGGAGGATCCGCATGGAGGGTCTACAATGAGCAGTTCTTC.